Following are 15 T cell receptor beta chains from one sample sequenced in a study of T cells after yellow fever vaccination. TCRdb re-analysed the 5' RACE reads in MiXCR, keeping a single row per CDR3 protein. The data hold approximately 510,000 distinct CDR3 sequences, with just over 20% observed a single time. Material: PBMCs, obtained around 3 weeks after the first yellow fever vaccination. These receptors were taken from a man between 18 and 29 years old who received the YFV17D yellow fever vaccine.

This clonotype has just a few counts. The CDR3 reads CASTRRFEGTEAFF. CDR3 DNA: TGTGCCAGCACCCGAAGGTTCGAGGGCACTGAAGCTTTCTTT. This chain connects TRBV3-1 to TRBJ1-1; D remains ambiguous. Trimming pared 7 bases from V and 4 bases from J, leaving 16 bases between. The CDR3 sequence is 14 residues long. Germline CDR1 LGHDT, CDR2 YNNKEL (reference sequence).

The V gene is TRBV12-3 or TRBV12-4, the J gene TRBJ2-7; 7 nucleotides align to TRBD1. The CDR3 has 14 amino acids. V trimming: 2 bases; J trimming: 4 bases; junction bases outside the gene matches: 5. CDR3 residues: CASSLTGTEYEQYF. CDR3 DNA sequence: TGTGCCAGCAGTTTAACCGGGACAGAGTACGAGCAGTACTTC.

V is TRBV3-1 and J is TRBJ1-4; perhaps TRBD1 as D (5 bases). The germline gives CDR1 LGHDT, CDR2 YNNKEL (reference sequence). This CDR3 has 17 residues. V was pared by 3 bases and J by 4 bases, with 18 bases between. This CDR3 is CASSQIGRGTLNEKLFF. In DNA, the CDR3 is TGTGCCAGCAGCCAGATCGGTCGGGGGACTCTTAATGAAAAACTGTTTTTT. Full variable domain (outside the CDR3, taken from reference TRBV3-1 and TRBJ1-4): DTAVSQTPKYLVTQMGNDKSIKCEQNLGHDTMYWYKQDSKKFLKIMFSYNNKELIINETVPNRFSPKSPDKAHLNLHINSLELGDSAVYFCASSQIGRGTLNEKLFFGSGTQLSVL.

The CDR3 here is CASQQGVNYGYTF. The DNA for the CDR3 is TGTGCCAGCCAACAGGGGGTTAACTATGGCTACACCTTC. The chain couples TRBV6-1 to TRBJ1-2, with TRBD1 matching 8 bases. Germline V CDR1 and CDR2: MNHNS, SASEGT. The CDR3 runs to 13 residues. J was trimmed by 1 base and V by 8 bases; bases with no gene match: 3.

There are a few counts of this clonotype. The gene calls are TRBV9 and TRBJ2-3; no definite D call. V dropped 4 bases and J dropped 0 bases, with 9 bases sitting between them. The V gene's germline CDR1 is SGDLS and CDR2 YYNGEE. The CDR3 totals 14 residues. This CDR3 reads CASSSTLSTDTQYF. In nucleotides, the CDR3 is TGTGCCAGCAGCTCCACCTTAAGCACAGATACGCAGTATTTT.

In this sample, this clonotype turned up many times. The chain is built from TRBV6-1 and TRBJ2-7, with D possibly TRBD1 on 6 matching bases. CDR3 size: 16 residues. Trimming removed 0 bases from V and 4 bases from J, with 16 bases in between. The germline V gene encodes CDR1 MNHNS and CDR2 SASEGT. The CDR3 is CASSEAVQGTGYEQYV. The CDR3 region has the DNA TGTGCCAGCAGTGAAGCGGTACAGGGTACGGGTTACGAGCAGTACGTC.

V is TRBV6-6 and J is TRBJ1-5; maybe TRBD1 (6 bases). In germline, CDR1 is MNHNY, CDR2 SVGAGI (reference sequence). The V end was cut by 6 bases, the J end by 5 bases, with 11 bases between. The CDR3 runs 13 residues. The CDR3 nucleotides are TGTGCCAGCAGCGGGACAAATTATCAGCCCCAGCATTTT. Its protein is CASSGTNYQPQHF.

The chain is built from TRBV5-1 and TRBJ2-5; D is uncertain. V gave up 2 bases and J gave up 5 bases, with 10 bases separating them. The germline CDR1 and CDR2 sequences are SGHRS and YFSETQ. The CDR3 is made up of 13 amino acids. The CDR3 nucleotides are TGCGCCAGCAGCTTCCCAGAAGAGGAGACCCAGTACTTC. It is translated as CASSFPEEETQYF.

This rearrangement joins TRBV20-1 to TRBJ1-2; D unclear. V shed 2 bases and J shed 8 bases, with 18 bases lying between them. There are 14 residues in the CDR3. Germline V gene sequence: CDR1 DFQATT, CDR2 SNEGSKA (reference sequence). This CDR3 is CSARNLGASGGYTF. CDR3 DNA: TGCAGTGCTAGAAATCTCGGCGCGAGTGGGGGCTACACCTTC.

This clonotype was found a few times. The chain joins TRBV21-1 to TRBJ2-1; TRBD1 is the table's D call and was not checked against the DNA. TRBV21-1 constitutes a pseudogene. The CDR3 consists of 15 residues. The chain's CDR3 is CASSKGDRDCNEQFF. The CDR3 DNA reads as TGTGCCAGCAGCAAAGGGGACAGGGATTGCAATGAGCAGTTCTTC.

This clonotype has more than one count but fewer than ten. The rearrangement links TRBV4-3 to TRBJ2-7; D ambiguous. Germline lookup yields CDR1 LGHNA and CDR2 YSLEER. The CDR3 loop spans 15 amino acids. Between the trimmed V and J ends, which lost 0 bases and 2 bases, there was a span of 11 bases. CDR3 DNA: TGCGCCAGCAGCCAAGATATCAACAGAGCCTACGAGCAGTACTTC. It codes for CASSQDINRAYEQYF.

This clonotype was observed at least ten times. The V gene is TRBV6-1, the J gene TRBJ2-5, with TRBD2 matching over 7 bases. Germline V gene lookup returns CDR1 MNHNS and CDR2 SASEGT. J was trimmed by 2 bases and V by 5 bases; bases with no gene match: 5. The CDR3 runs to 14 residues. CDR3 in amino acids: CASSPSGGQETQYF. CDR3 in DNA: TGTGCCAGCAGTCCCTCCGGGGGGCAAGAGACCCAGTACTTC.

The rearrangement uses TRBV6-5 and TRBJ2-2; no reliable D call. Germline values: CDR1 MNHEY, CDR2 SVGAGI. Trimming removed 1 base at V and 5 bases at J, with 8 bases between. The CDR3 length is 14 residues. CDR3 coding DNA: TGTGCCAGCAGTTACTTGGGCGCAACCGGGGAGCTGTTTTTT. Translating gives CASSYLGATGELFF.

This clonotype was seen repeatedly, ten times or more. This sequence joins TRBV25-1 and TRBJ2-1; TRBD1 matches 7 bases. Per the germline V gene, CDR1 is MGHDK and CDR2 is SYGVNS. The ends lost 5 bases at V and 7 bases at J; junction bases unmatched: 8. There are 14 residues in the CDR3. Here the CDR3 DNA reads TGTGCCAGCAGTACAGGGGTCCTCCATAATGAGCAGTTCTTC. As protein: CASSTGVLHNEQFF. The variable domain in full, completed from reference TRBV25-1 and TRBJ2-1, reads EADIYQTPRYLVIGTGKKITLECSQTMGHDKMYWYQQDPGMELHLIHYSYGVNSTEKGDLSSESTVSRIRTEHFPLTLESARPSHTSQYLCASSTGVLHNEQFFGPGTRLTVL.

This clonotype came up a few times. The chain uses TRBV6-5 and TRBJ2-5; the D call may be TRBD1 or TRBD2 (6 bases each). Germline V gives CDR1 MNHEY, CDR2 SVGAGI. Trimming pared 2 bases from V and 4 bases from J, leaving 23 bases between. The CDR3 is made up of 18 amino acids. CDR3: CASSYAFRRSGAGETQYF. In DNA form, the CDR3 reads TGTGCCAGCAGTTACGCGTTCCGCAGATCGGGGGCGGGAGAGACCCAGTACTTC.